The present T cell receptor (beta chain) was sequenced within a study of cytomegalovirus exposure and HLA in healthy donors. Regarding the study as a whole: The study listed under 200 cytomegalovirus-associated TCR beta chains. With later analysis, a missense DCLRE1C variant became linked to TCR beta V- and J-gene trimming.

With respect to this clone: Its antigen is unidentified.

Germline CDR1 reads SGHNT; CDR2 reads YYREEE (reference sequence). Trimming removed 4 bases from V and 4 bases from J; junction bases left unmatched: 11. The CDR3 totals 16 residues. Despite likely unrecorded immune exposures, the donors were nominally healthy at the time of sampling. PCR primers comprised 60 Vbeta and 13 Jbeta primers. The method was immunoSEQ multiplex PCR; TCRdb's version includes in-frame clones alone and lacks a portion of them. The sample yields about 150,000 clones, approximately 60% seen once. Sample: PBMCs. This clonotype was sampled from a woman aged 60-75 years in good health and CMV-seropositive. V gene TRBV5-4 combines with J gene TRBJ1-3; TRBD1 matches at 7 bases. The DNA of the CDR3 is TGTGCCAGCAGCCGAGCGGGCCAGGGGGACGGAAACACCATATATTTT. It translates to CASSRAGQGDGNTIYF. The full variable domain, its missing parts supplied by reference TRBV5-4 and TRBJ1-3, is ETGVTQSPTHLIKTRGQQVTLRCSSQSGHNTVSWYQQALGQGPQFIFQYYREEENGRGNFPPRFSGLQFPNYSSELNVNALELDDSALYLCASSRAGQGDGNTIYFGEGSWLTVV.